Shown below are 32 T cell receptor beta chains from a single sample sequenced in a study of T cells after yellow fever vaccination. One entry per CDR3 protein results from TCRdb running MiXCR on the 5' RACE reads. The sample yields under 550,000 distinct CDR3 sequences, less than 25% seen once. Here the sequenced sample was PBMCs, taken 20 to 25 days after the first yellow fever vaccination. These receptors originate from a man younger than 35 who received the YFV17D yellow fever vaccine.

The CDR3 DNA reads as TGTGCCAGCAGCAAAGGGGGGTTGAAAGAGACCCAGTACTTC. It translates to CASSKGGLKETQYF. J is TRBJ2-5 and V is TRBV7-6, with D perhaps given as TRBD1 or TRBD2 (6 bases each). Germline V lookup: CDR1 SGHVS, CDR2 FNYEAQ. The CDR3 has 14 amino acids. The V end was cut by 5 bases, the J end by 3 bases, with 13 bases between.

This clonotype was picked up a small number of times. The chain carries TRBV27 and TRBJ1-6; 8 nucleotides match TRBD1. CDR1 and CDR2 from the germline V gene are MNHEY and SMNVEV (reference sequence). The CDR3 has 15 residues. V was pared by 5 bases and J by 6 bases, with 6 bases of the junction left unmatched. The DNA of the CDR3 is TGTGCCAGCAGTCCATTCGACAGGGGTAATTCACCCCTCCACTTT. Encoded protein: CASSPFDRGNSPLHF.

The chain has TRBV7-6 and TRBJ2-1; D unclear. CDR3 length: 12 residues. Germline CDR1 reads SGHVS; CDR2 reads FNYEAQ. V was pared by 5 bases and J by 2 bases, with 4 bases between. Here the CDR3 reads CASSETYNEQFF. The CDR3 DNA follows: TGTGCCAGCAGCGAAACCTACAATGAGCAGTTCTTC.

This rearrangement joins TRBV11-2 to TRBJ2-1; 7 positions match TRBD2. Germline V gene data show CDR1 as SGHAT and CDR2 as FQNNGV. This CDR3 comprises 19 residues. Trimming at V came to 5 bases and at J to 10 bases, leaving 26 bases not matched to a gene. CDR3 DNA sequence: TGTGCCAGCAGCCTTTTCCCCGCGGACACGCGGGGGAAGAGAAGCGAGCAGTTCTTC. Its translation is CASSLFPADTRGKRSEQFF.

This chain joins TRBV15 and TRBJ2-1; no reliable D call. Trimming pared 2 bases from V and 0 bases from J, leaving 11 bases between. This CDR3 has 16 amino acids. Germline CDR1 is LNHNV and CDR2 is YYDKDF (reference sequence). The CDR3 sequence is CATSRLDALSYNEQFF. The CDR3 region has the DNA TGTGCCACCAGCAGACTGGACGCCCTCTCCTACAATGAGCAGTTCTTC.

This clonotype has more than one count but fewer than ten. The rearrangement links TRBV4-2 to TRBJ2-2, with D possibly being TRBD1 or TRBD2 (5 bases each). The CDR3 covers 15 residues. V was cut by 3 bases and J by 4 bases, with 12 bases left in between. The V gene's germline CDR1 is LGHNA and CDR2 YNFKEQ. The CDR3 reads CASSQGEQVTGELFF. As DNA, the CDR3 is TGTGCCAGCAGCCAGGGGGAACAGGTCACCGGGGAGCTGTTTTTT.

The chain links TRBV4-3 to TRBJ2-4; D may be TRBD2 (5 bases). The CDR3 contains 17 residues. In germline, CDR1 is LGHNA, CDR2 YSLEER. Between the trimmed V and J ends, which lost 0 bases and 3 bases, there was a span of 15 bases. This CDR3 is CASSQDRVDFRKNIQYF. The CDR3 DNA reads TGCGCCAGCAGCCAAGATCGGGTGGACTTTCGCAAAAACATTCAGTACTTC.

The chain has TRBV29-1 and TRBJ1-2; D unresolved. Germline values: CDR1 SQVTM, CDR2 ANQGSEA. CDR3 length: 15 amino acids. The V gene lost 1 base and the J gene lost 0 bases, with 12 bases spanning the gap. The CDR3 region is CSVEGPVSPNYGYTF. The CDR3 nucleotides are TGCAGCGTTGAAGGCCCCGTATCGCCTAACTATGGCTACACCTTC.

This clonotype was seen just once. CDR3 nucleotides: TGTGCCAGCAGTGAAAACAGGTACGGGCAGCCCCAGCATTTT. Protein: CASSENRYGQPQHF. The chain joins TRBV25-1 to TRBJ1-5; possible D gene TRBD1, 5 bases. From germline, CDR1 is MGHDK and CDR2 SYGVNS. V was trimmed by 2 bases and J by 7 bases, leaving 12 bases between them. This CDR3 is 14 amino acids long.

This clonotype showed up just a few times. The V call is TRBV7-9, the J call TRBJ2-5; no definite D call. V was clipped by 1 base and J by 2 bases, with 11 bases between them. This CDR3 is 15 amino acids long. Per the germline V gene, CDR1 is SEHNR and CDR2 is FQNEAQ (reference sequence). The chain's CDR3 is CASSLGDLRQETQYF. DNA for the CDR3: TGTGCCAGCAGCTTAGGGGATTTACGACAAGAGACCCAGTACTTC.

The rearrangement joins TRBV7-9 to TRBJ1-1, with 7 positions matching TRBD1. The CDR3 runs to 14 residues. With 5 bases clipped from V and 4 bases from J, the junction kept 7 bases outside the gene matches. Germline loops: CDR1 SEHNR, CDR2 FQNEAQ (reference sequence). The CDR3 DNA reads TGTGCCAGCAGCCCGGGGGACAGACCCACTGAAGCTTTCTTT. It yields the protein CASSPGDRPTEAFF.

This chain connects TRBV28 to TRBJ2-3; 7 bases are a match to TRBD2. Trimming at V came to 5 bases and at J to 3 bases, leaving 11 bases not matched to a gene. The CDR3 spans 16 residues. Germline V gives CDR1 MDHEN, CDR2 SYDVKM. Here the CDR3 DNA reads TGTGCCAGCAGTACGGGACTACCAGGAAGTACAGATACGCAGTATTTT. Residues: CASSTGLPGSTDTQYF.

This clonotype was found a few times. J is TRBJ1-4 and V is TRBV4-1; no firm D call. Trimming cost V 4 bases and J 4 bases, with 10 bases left between them. Germline values: CDR1 MGHRA, CDR2 YSYEKL. This CDR3 has 14 amino acids. CDR3 DNA: TGCGCCAGCAGCCCGGACGGGCTTAATGAAAAACTGTTTTTT. Protein: CASSPDGLNEKLFF.

The CDR3 DNA follows: TGTGCCAGCACCCAGACCGGGACTCCGCGTTCCTACGAGCAGTACGTC. As protein: CASTQTGTPRSYEQYV. This chain joins TRBV12-3 or TRBV12-4 and TRBJ2-7, with D tentatively TRBD2 (6 bases). Deletions cut 7 bases from V and 1 base from J, with 20 bases between. This CDR3 is built from 16 residues.

This clonotype was detected a few times. V and J are TRBV6-1 and TRBJ1-5; D gene ambiguous. V was trimmed by 5 bases and J by 4 bases, leaving 9 bases between them. The CDR3 is 13 amino acids. Germline assignment: CDR1 MNHNS and CDR2 SASEGT. CDR3 sequence reads: CASSSNRNQPQHF. The CDR3, as DNA: TGTGCCAGCAGTAGTAACCGAAATCAGCCCCAGCATTTT.

V gene TRBV5-1 combines with J gene TRBJ1-1; D ambiguous. V lost 4 bases and J 0 bases, leaving 13 bases between the germline ends. The CDR3 covers 15 residues. Germline V gene lookup returns CDR1 SGHRS and CDR2 YFSETQ. CDR3 amino acids: CASSPTVFLNTEAFF. The CDR3, as DNA: TGCGCCAGCAGCCCAACAGTGTTTTTGAACACTGAAGCTTTCTTT. Variable domain in full (rest from reference TRBV5-1 and TRBJ1-1): KAGVTQTPRYLIKTRGQQVTLSCSPISGHRSVSWYQQTPGQGLQFLFEYFSETQRNKGNFPGRFSGRQFSNSRSEMNVSTLELGDSALYLCASSPTVFLNTEAFFGQGTRLTVV.

In DNA, the CDR3 is TGCGCCAGCAGGGGGGACTTTAACACTGAAGCTTTCTTT. It translates to CASRGDFNTEAFF. V is TRBV10-1 and J is TRBJ1-1; D possibly corresponds to TRBD1 (5 bases). The germline CDR1 and CDR2 sequences are WNHNN and SYGVQD (reference sequence). The CDR3 totals 13 residues. The V and J ends lost 6 bases and 2 bases respectively, with 10 bases between them.

The table lists this clonotype with a few counts. The gene calls are TRBV4-3 and TRBJ2-7; D is unclear. This CDR3 spans 15 amino acids. Germline V CDR1 and CDR2: LGHNA, YSLEER. V lost 1 base to trimming and J lost 6 bases, with 16 bases between them. CDR3 nucleotides: TGCGCCAGCAGCCAAGGAATCGGTGGGTCCGCCGAGCAGTACTTC. Its protein is CASSQGIGGSAEQYF.

J is TRBJ2-2 and V is TRBV10-3; D gene unclear. Germline CDR1 is ENHRY and CDR2 is SYGVKD. The CDR3 has 14 residues. Trimming removed 9 bases from V and 1 base from J, with 12 bases in between. CDR3 nucleotide sequence: TGTGCCATGGGGTTGGAGCAGAACACCGGGGAGCTGTTTTTT. Translation gives CAMGLEQNTGELFF.

This clonotype has more than one count but fewer than ten. The rearrangement uses TRBV9 and TRBJ2-5; D ambiguous. The CDR3 totals 13 residues. In germline, CDR1 is SGDLS, CDR2 YYNGEE. Trimming took 0 bases from V and 2 from J, leaving 5 bases between them. The CDR3 loop reads CASSVAGQETQYF. The CDR3, as DNA: TGTGCCAGCAGCGTAGCCGGTCAAGAGACCCAGTACTTC.

This clonotype was detected ten times or more. The gene calls are TRBV5-1 and TRBJ1-1; 9 bases agree with TRBD1. With V trimmed by 3 bases and J by 5 bases, 11 bases remained unmatched. The germline V gene has CDR1 SGHRS and CDR2 YFSETQ. The CDR3 contains 16 residues. CDR3 coding DNA: TGCGCCAGCAGCTCCCAATTGGACAGGGGAAAAACTGAAGCTTTCTTT. Translated: CASSSQLDRGKTEAFF.

The V call is TRBV7-2, the J call TRBJ2-7; tentative D call: TRBD1 (6 bases). The length of the CDR3 is 13 residues. Germline loops: CDR1 SGHTA, CDR2 FQGNSA. V was clipped by 5 bases and J by 2 bases, with 10 bases between them. The CDR3 DNA reads as TGTGCCAGCAGCCAGGGGCTACCCTACGAGCAGTACGTC. This sequence encodes CASSQGLPYEQYV.

In this sample, this clonotype turned up a few times. The rearrangement links TRBV20-1 to TRBJ2-7; D gene ambiguous. Per the germline V gene, CDR1 is DFQATT and CDR2 is SNEGSKA (reference sequence). There are 12 residues in the CDR3. Trimming cost V 5 bases and J 3 bases, with 11 bases left between them. The CDR3 region has the DNA TGCAGTGCTGGGCCGGCAGGCTACGAGCAGTACTTC. Translation gives CSAGPAGYEQYF.

This clonotype occurred a few times. This chain connects TRBV11-2 to TRBJ1-1, with 12 bases matching TRBD1. The germline V gene has CDR1 SGHAT and CDR2 FQNNGV. This CDR3 has 18 residues. J was trimmed by 5 bases and V by 0 bases; bases with no gene match: 10. The CDR3 DNA reads as TGTGCCAGCAGCTTAGATCGCGGGACAGGGGGCCCGAGGACTGAAGCTTTCTTT. Protein sequence: CASSLDRGTGGPRTEAFF.

The CDR3 coding sequence is TGTGCCAGCAGTTACTCCGCGGCAGATCAGCCCCAGCATTTT. Translating gives CASSYSAADQPQHF. This chain uses TRBV6-5 with TRBJ1-5, with D uncertain. The V gene lost 0 bases and the J gene lost 5 bases, with 8 bases spanning the gap. The CDR3 consists of 14 residues. Germline V gene sequence: CDR1 MNHEY, CDR2 SVGAGI.

This clonotype was found a few times. The chain carries TRBV12-3 or TRBV12-4 and TRBJ1-4; no definite D call. Between the trimmed V and J ends, which lost 7 bases and 13 bases, there was a span of 19 bases. The CDR3 sequence is 13 residues long. The CDR3 DNA reads TGTGCCAGCACCCCCCGGGTGTCAGAGGGACTGTTTTTT. It yields the protein CASTPRVSEGLFF.

The chain couples TRBV29-1 to TRBJ1-5; no clear D. V gave up 5 bases and J gave up 4 bases, with 12 bases separating them. CDR1 and CDR2 (germline): SQVTM, ANQGSEA. The CDR3 consists of 13 residues. The CDR3 is CSVRPDGNQPQHF. For the CDR3, the DNA is TGCAGCGTTCGACCCGACGGGAATCAGCCCCAGCATTTT.

V gene TRBV15 combines with J gene TRBJ2-3, with TRBD1 identical over 10 bases. Looked up from germline, CDR1 is LNHNV and CDR2 is YYDKDF (reference sequence). The CDR3 has 17 amino acids. The junction had 11 bases not matched to a gene; V was cut back by 5 bases and J by 3 bases. The CDR3 protein is CATSLGRWDRGTDTQYF. CDR3 sequence (DNA): TGTGCCACCAGCCTTGGCAGATGGGACAGGGGTACAGATACGCAGTATTTT.

The sample holds one count of this clonotype. The chain joins TRBV20-1 to TRBJ1-1; tentatively, D is TRBD1 (6 bases). This CDR3 contains 16 residues. Germline CDR1 is DFQATT and CDR2 is SNEGSKA (reference sequence). Trimming stripped 3 bases from V and 0 bases from J, with 17 bases between. CDR3 in amino acids: CSARGGAYVMNTEAFF. The CDR3 DNA sequence: TGCAGTGCTAGGGGGGGGGCATATGTTATGAACACTGAAGCTTTCTTT.

The gene calls are TRBV12-3 or TRBV12-4 and TRBJ1-1; the match to TRBD1 covers 8 bases. The CDR3 runs 16 residues. The ends lost 3 bases at V and 0 bases at J; junction bases unmatched: 6. The CDR3 DNA follows: TGTGCCAGCAGTTTGGGGGACAGGCGATTGAACACTGAAGCTTTCTTT. Protein: CASSLGDRRLNTEAFF.

V gene TRBV12-3 or TRBV12-4 combines with J gene TRBJ2-4; 8 bases align to TRBD1. The trim removed 4 bases at V and 9 bases at J, leaving 11 bases unmatched. The CDR3 has 15 amino acids. The CDR3 region has the DNA TGTGCCAGCAGTTACCCCGCCCAGGGGGCGATCATTCAGTACTTC. It translates to CASSYPAQGAIIQYF.

This clonotype was detected only a few times. The chain carries TRBV7-2 and TRBJ2-2; D uncertain. This CDR3 is 13 amino acids long. Deletions cut 0 bases from V and 7 bases from J, with 6 bases between. Germline CDR1 SGHTA, CDR2 FQGNSA. The CDR3 sequence: CASSLASFGELFF. The CDR3 bases are TGTGCCAGCAGCTTAGCTTCTTTCGGGGAGCTGTTTTTT.